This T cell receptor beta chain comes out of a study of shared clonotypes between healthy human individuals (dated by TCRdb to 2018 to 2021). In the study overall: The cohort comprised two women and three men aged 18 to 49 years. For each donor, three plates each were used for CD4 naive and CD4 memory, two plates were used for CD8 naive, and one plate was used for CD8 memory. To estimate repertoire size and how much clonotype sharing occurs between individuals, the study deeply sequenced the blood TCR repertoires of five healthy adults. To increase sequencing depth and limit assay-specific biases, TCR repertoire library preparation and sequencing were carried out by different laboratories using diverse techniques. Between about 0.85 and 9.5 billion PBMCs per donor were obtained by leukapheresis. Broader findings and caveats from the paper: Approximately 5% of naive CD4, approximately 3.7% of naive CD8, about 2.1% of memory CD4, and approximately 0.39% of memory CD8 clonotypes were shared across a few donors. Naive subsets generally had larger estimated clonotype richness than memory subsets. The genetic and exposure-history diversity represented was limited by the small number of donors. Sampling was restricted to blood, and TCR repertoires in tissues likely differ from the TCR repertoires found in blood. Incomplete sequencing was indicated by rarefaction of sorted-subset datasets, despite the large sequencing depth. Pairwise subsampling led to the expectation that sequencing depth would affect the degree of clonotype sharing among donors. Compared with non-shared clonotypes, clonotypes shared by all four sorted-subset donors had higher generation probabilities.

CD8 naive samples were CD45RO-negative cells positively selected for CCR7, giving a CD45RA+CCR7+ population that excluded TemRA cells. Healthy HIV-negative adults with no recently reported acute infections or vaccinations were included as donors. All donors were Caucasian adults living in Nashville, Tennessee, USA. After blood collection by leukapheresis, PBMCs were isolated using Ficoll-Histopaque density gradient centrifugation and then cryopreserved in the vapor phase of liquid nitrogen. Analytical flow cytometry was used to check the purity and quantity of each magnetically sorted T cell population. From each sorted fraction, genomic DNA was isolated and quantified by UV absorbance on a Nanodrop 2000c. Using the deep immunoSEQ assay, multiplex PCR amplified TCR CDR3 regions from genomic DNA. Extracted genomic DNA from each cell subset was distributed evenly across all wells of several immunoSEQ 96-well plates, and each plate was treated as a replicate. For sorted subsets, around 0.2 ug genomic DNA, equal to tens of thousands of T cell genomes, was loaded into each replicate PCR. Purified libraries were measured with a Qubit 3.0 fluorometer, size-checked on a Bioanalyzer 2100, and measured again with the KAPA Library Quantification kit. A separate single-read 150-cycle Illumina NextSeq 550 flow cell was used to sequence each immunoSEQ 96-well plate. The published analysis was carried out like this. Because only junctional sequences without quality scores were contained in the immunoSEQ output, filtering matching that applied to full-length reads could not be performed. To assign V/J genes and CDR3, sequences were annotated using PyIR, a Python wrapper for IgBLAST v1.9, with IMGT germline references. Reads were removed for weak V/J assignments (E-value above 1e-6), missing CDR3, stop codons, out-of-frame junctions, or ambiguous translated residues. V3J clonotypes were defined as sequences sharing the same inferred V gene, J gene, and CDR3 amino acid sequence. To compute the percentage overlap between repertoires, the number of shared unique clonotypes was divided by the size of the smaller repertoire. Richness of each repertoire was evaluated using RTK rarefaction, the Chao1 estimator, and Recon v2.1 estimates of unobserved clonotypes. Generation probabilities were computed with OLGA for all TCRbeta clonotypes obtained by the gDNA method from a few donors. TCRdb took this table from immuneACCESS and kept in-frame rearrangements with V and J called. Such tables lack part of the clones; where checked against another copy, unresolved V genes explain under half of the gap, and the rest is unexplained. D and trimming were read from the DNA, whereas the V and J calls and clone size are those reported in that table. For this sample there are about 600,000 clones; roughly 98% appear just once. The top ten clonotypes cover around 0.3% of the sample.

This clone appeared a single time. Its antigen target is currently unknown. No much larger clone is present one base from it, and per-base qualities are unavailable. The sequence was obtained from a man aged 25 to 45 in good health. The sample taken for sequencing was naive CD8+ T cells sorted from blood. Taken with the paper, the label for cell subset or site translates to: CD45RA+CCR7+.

The nucleotide sequence reads TGTGCCAGCAGTTTATCGAGGGGGGGCGAGACCCAGTACTTC. This is translated as CASSLSRGGETQYF. The rearrangement combines TRBV27 with TRBJ2-5; TRBD2 is perhaps the D gene, given 7 matching bases. V lost 0 bases and J lost 5 bases; the stretch between them is 10 bases long. CDR1 and CDR2, per the germline V gene (reference sequence), are MNHEY and SMNVEV. Including the terminal cysteine and phenylalanine, the CDR3 comprises 14 residues. Only the CDR3 DNA stays, 42 bases, in frame from base 1.